The rows below give T cell receptor beta chains drawn from one sample of a study of blood T cells in healthy people across ages. In TCRdb, the 5' RACE reads were re-called with MiXCR into one record per CDR3 protein. This table holds approximately 690,000 distinct CDR3 sequences, 40% to 45% found once. The sequenced material came from blood. The receptors come from a man aged 80 or over in good health. Each CDR3 is given with its conserved first and last residue. A D gene is named only where the DNA matches it firmly. The size field is filled for only some rows; it gives once, few, many or a size class.

V	J	D	size	CDR3	DNA
TRBV29-1	TRBJ1-2	.	few	CSVDEGRGLYGYTF	TGCAGCGTTGATGAGGGTAGAGGTCTCTATGGCTACACCTTC
TRBV5-1	TRBJ2-5	TRBD2	.	CASSFDTSGDQYF	TGCGCCAGCAGCTTTGATACTAGCGGAGACCAGTACTTC
TRBV7-9	TRBJ2-7	.	many	CASSATSSYEQYF	TGTGCCAGCAGCGCCACTAGTTCCTACGAGCAGTACTTC
TRBV20-1	TRBJ2-5	.	few	CSASTTQETQYF	TGCAGTGCCTCGACTACCCAAGAGACCCAGTACTTC
TRBV7-9	TRBJ2-5	.	.	CASSARALGLKETQYF	TGTGCCAGCAGCGCTAGAGCCCTCGGACTAAAAGAGACCCAGTACTTC
TRBV5-5	TRBJ2-7	.	.	CASSRSTNEQYF	TGTGCCAGCAGTCGAAGTACCAACGAGCAGTACTTC
TRBV6-5	TRBJ1-6	.	few	CASSPPGRGGISPLHF	TGTGCCAGCAGTCCCCCCGGGAGGGGGGGTATTTCACCCCTCCACTTT
TRBV15	TRBJ1-4	.	few	CATINPGHGNEKLFF	TGTGCCACCATAAACCCGGGACACGGTAATGAAAAACTGTTTTTT
TRBV27	TRBJ1-1	.	.	CASSLDFGGGRAFF	TGTGCCAGCAGTTTAGATTTTGGGGGCGGAAGAGCTTTCTTT
TRBV25-1	TRBJ2-5	TRBD2	few	CASREQRGRETQYF	TGTGCCAGCAGGGAGCAGCGGGGACGGGAGACCCAGTACTTC
TRBV4-3	TRBJ2-3	.	few	CASSQDYEVRSDTQYF	TGCGCCAGCAGCCAAGATTATGAAGTCCGATCTGATACGCAGTATTTT
TRBV6-2/TRBV6-3	TRBJ2-7	TRBD2	few	CASSSAGGIAGAYNEQYF	TGTGCCAGCAGTTCGGCCGGGGGGATAGCGGGGGCCTACAATGAGCAGTACTTC
TRBV9	TRBJ1-3	TRBD1	.	CASSGGDSSGNTIYF	TGTGCCAGCAGCGGGGGGGACAGCTCTGGAAACACCATATATTTT
TRBV7-2	TRBJ2-5	TRBD2	.	CASSSGLAVETQYF	TGTGCCAGCAGCTCGGGACTAGCAGTAGAGACCCAGTACTTC
TRBV27	TRBJ1-2	.	many	CASNPGGPTYGYTF	TGTGCCAGCAACCCGGGGGGACCGACCTATGGCTACACCTTC
TRBV6-5	TRBJ2-1	TRBD2	.	CASRTQTSGRIHEQFF	TGTGCCAGCAGAACCCAGACTAGCGGGAGAATCCATGAGCAGTTCTTC
TRBV5-1	TRBJ2-5	.	few	CASSLGASQETQYF	TGCGCCAGCAGCTTGGGGGCTAGCCAGGAGACCCAGTACTTC
TRBV3-1	TRBJ1-2	.	.	CASSQGGATGYTF	TGTGCCAGCAGCCAAGGAGGGGCGACCGGCTACACCTTC
TRBV5-1	TRBJ1-1	TRBD1	few	CASSLASSGTGVATEAFF	TGCGCCAGCAGCTTGGCATCGAGCGGGACAGGGGTCGCGACTGAAGCTTTCTTT
TRBV7-6	TRBJ2-1	TRBD2	.	CAGSSVGGALNEQFF	TGTGCCGGCAGCTCCGTGGGAGGGGCGCTCAATGAGCAGTTCTTC
TRBV14	TRBJ2-1	TRBD1	.	CASSSTLVGQGSVYEQFF	TGTGCCAGCAGCTCCACCCTAGTAGGACAGGGGTCGGTATATGAGCAGTTCTTC
TRBV7-2	TRBJ2-4	.	once	CASNLEGRLAKNIQYF	TGTGCCAGCAACTTGGAAGGAAGACTAGCCAAAAACATTCAGTACTTC
TRBV20-1	TRBJ1-5	TRBD1	.	CSANKPTGGLGSNQPQHF	TGCAGTGCTAACAAGCCTACAGGGGGCCTTGGTAGCAATCAGCCCCAGCATTTT
TRBV6-1	TRBJ1-4	.	.	CASSEQGVDEKLFF	TGTGCCAGCAGTGAACAGGGAGTAGACGAAAAACTGTTTTTT
TRBV5-6	TRBJ2-7	.	.	CASQRRSSYEQYF	TGTGCCAGCCAACGCCGGAGCTCCTACGAGCAGTACTTC
TRBV28	TRBJ2-1	.	.	CASTIPPGPKKGEQFF	TGTGCCAGCACCATCCCGCCGGGACCCAAAAAGGGTGAGCAGTTCTTC
TRBV15	TRBJ2-5	.	.	CATGRDQGTETQYF	TGTGCCACCGGCAGAGATCAGGGGACGGAGACCCAGTACTTC
TRBV2	TRBJ2-7	TRBD1	.	CGQQIQGQGQYEQYF	TGTGGCCAGCAAATACAAGGACAGGGACAATACGAGCAGTACTTC
TRBV6-5	TRBJ2-1	TRBD2	many	CASSYHRDYTYNEQFF	TGTGCCAGCAGTTACCACCGGGACTACACCTACAATGAGCAGTTCTTC
TRBV7-9	TRBJ2-5	.	.	CASTPGVGRGWETQYF	TGTGCCAGCACCCCCGGGGTGGGCCGCGGATGGGAGACCCAGTACTTC
TRBV6-2/TRBV6-3	TRBJ2-3	TRBD1	.	CASRPGTGVSHTQYF	TGTGCCAGCAGACCCGGGACAGGGGTCTCTCATACGCAGTATTTT
TRBV24-1	TRBJ2-3	TRBD1	many	CATSDPGTGVTDTQYF	TGTGCCACCAGTGATCCCGGGACAGGAGTCACAGATACGCAGTATTTT